Described below is a single T cell receptor beta chain sequence and its context. What it binds is unknown. Via MiXCR, TCRdb re-called the reads, giving one row per CDR3 protein. The table has fewer than 250,000 distinct CDR3 sequences, about 12% seen once. The sample is drawn from a study of T cell repertoires in cytomegalovirus infection. Turning to the study itself: Based on public TCR beta signatures, there were indications of CMV infection and of a matching HLA type.

This CDR3 contains 13 residues. Germline V gives CDR1 DFQATT, CDR2 SNEGSKA (reference sequence). V was cut by 4 bases and J by 1 base, with 9 bases left in between. Study-level points and caveats: Carriage of CMV together with the relevant HLA was identifiable through cumulative public TCR beta family frequency. It was HLA-C-restricted CMV-specific TCR beta clonotypes that dominated the response ex vivo.

This receptor was identified in a human donor in good health (CMV status not recorded). Some clones in this sample may be carry-over from other donors' samples. Material for sequencing was PBMCs. The genes are TRBV20-1 and TRBJ2-3; D is perhaps TRBD1 or TRBD2 (5 bases each). CDR3 nucleotides: TGCAGTGCTAAGGGGAGAGGCACAGATACGCAGTATTTT. It codes for CSAKGRGTDTQYF.